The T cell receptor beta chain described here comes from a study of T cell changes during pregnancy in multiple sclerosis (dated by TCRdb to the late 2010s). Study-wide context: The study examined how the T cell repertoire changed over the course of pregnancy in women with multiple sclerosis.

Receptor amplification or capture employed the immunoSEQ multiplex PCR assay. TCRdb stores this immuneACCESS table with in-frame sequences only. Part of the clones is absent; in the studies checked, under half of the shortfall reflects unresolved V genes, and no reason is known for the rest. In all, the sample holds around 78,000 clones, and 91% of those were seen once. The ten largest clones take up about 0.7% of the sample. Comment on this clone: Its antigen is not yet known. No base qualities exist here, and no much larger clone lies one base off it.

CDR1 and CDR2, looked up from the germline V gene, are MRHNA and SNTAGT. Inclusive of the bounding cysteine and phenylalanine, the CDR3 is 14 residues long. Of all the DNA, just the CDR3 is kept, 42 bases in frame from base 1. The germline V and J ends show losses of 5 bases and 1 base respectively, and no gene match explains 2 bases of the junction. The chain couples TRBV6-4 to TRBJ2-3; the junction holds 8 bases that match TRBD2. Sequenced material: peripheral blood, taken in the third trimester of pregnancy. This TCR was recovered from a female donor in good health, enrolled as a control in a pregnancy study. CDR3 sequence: CASSSGGGTDTQYF. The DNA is TGTGCCAGCAGTTCGGGAGGGGGCACAGATACGCAGTATTTT.